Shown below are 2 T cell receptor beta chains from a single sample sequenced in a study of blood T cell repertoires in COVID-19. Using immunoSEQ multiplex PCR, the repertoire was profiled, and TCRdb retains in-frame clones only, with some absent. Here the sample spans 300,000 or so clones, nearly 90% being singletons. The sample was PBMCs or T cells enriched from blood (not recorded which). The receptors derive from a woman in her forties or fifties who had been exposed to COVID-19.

As DNA, the CDR3 is TGTGCCAGCAGTTCACTCACAGATACGCAGTATTTT. Protein sequence: CASSSLTDTQYF. The gene calls are TRBV6-2 or TRBV6-3 and TRBJ2-3; D gene ambiguous. The CDR3 contains 12 residues. CDR1 and CDR2 from the germline V gene are MNHEY and SVGEGT. V was clipped by 4 bases and J by 2 bases, with 4 bases between them.

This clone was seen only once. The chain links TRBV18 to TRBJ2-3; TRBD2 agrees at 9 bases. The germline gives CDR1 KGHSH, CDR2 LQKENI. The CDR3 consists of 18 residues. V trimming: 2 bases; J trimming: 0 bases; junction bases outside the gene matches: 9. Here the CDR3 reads CASSPNSLAGTSTDTQYF. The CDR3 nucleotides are TGTGCCAGCTCACCAAACTCCCTAGCGGGGACTAGCACAGATACGCAGTATTTT.